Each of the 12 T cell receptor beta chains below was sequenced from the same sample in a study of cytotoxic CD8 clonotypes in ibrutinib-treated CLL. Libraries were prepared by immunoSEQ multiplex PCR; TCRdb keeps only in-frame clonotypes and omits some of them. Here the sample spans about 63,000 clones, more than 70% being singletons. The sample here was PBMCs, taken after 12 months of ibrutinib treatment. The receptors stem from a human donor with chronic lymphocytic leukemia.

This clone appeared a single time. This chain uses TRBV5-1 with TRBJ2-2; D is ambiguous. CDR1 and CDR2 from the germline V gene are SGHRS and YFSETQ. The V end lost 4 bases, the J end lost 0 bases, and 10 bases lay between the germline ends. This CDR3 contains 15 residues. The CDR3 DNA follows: TGCGCCAGCAGCGGCGCAAGCGCGAACACCGGGGAGCTGTTTTTT. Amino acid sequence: CASSGASANTGELFF.

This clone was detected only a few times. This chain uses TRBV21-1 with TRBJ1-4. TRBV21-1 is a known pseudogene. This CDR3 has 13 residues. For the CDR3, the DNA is TGTGCCAGCACCCATGGGGTAGTTGAAAAACTGTTTTTT. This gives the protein CASTHGVVEKLFF.

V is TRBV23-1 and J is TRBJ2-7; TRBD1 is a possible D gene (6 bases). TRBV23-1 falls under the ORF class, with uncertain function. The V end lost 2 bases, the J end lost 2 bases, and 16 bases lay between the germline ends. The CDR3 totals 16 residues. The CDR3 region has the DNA TGCGCCAGCAGTCAACACCCCGTGGACAGAACCTACGAGCAGTACTTC. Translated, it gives CASSQHPVDRTYEQYF.

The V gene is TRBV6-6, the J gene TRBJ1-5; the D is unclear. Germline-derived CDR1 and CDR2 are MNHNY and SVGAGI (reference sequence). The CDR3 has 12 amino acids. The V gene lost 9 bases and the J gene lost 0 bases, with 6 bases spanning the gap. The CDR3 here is CASQLSNQPQHF. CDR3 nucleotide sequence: TGTGCCAGTCAACTTAGCAATCAGCCCCAGCATTTT.

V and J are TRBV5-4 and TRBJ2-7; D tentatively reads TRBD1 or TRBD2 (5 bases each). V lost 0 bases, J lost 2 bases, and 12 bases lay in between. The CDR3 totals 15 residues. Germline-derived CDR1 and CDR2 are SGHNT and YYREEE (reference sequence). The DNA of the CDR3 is TGTGCCAGCAGCTTGGGTGGGCAGGGAGCCTACGAGCAGTACTTC. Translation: CASSLGGQGAYEQYF.

The CDR3 DNA reads as TGTGCCAGCAGCTCTCTAGCGGGCACAGATACGCAGTATTTT. It specifies CASSSLAGTDTQYF. The chain has TRBV7-6 and TRBJ2-3, with 7 bases that match TRBD2. The junction had 2 bases not matched to a gene; V was cut back by 4 bases and J by 1 base. CDR3 length equals 14 residues. The germline V gene has CDR1 SGHVS and CDR2 FNYEAQ.

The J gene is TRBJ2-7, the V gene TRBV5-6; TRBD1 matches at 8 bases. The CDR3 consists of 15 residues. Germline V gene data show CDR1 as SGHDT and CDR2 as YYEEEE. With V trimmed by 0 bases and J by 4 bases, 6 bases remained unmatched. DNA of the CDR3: TGTGCCAGCAGCTTGGCCGCAGGGGGCGAATACGAGCAGTACTTC. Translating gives CASSLAAGGEYEQYF.

CDR3 sequence (DNA): TGCAGCGCGCGACAAGACTACGAGCAGTACTTC. Amino acid sequence: CSARQDYEQYF. V usage is TRBV29-1 and J usage is TRBJ2-7; D not resolved. Per germline, CDR1 SQVTM and CDR2 ANQGSEA. Trimming removed 7 bases from V and 3 bases from J, with 10 bases in between. The CDR3 runs to 11 residues.

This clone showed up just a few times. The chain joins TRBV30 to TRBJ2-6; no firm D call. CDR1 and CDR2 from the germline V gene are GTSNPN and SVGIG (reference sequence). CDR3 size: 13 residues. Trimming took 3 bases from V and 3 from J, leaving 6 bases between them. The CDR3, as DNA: TGTGCCTGGAGCCTCTTTGGGGCCAACGTCCTGACTTTC. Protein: CAWSLFGANVLTF.

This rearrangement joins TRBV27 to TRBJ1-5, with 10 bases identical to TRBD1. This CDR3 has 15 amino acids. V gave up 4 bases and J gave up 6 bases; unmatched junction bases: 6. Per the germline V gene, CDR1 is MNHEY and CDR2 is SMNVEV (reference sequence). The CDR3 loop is CASSSGTGAGQPQHF. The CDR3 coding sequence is TGTGCCAGCAGTTCGGGGACAGGGGCCGGTCAGCCCCAGCATTTT.

The CDR3 nucleotides are TGTGCCAGCAGCGTAGCCGGGAATGAAAAACTGTTTTTT. As protein: CASSVAGNEKLFF. The chain couples TRBV9 to TRBJ1-4; D gene uncertain. The CDR3 spans 13 residues. Germline values: CDR1 SGDLS, CDR2 YYNGEE. V gave up 0 bases and J gave up 5 bases, with 5 bases separating them. The full variable domain, rest sourced from reference TRBV9 and TRBJ1-4, is DSGVTQTPKHLITATGQRVTLRCSPRSGDLSVYWYQQSLDQGLQFLIQYYNGEERAKGNILERFSAQQFPDLHSELNLSSLELGDSALYFCASSVAGNEKLFFGSGTQLSVL.

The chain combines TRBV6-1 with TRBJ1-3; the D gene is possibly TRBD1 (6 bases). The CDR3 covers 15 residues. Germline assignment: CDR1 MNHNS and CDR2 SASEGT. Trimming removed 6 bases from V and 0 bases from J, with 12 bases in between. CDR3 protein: CASRLGHFSGNTIYF. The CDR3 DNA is TGTGCCAGCAGATTGGGACACTTCTCTGGAAACACCATATATTTT.